This T cell receptor (beta chain) is from a study of T cells in localized non-small cell lung cancer. Study-level points and caveats: The highest T cell clonality was in uninvolved adjacent lung, above tumor. Adjacent lung was found to contain a median approximately 62 of the top 100 tumor clones.

To note about this clone: What it binds is not known.

With V trimmed by 4 bases and J by 5 bases, 11 bases remained unmatched. CDR3 length: 15 amino acids. Germline assignment: CDR1 SGHRS and CDR2 YFSETQ. Only in-frame clones appear in the TCRdb table, and some are missing; sequencing was by immunoSEQ multiplex PCR. The sample carries approximately 41,000 clones, 85% to 90% recorded once. The specimen was peripheral blood, collected before any cancer treatment. This chain joins TRBV5-1 and TRBJ2-5; 7 bases are a match to TRBD1. This sequence was found in a woman between 18 and 49 years old with stage III lung adenocarcinoma. CDR3 in DNA: TGCGCCAGCAGCCCCGGGGTAGGGGGCAGGGAGACCCAGTACTTC. Its protein is CASSPGVGGRETQYF. The full variable domain, rest sourced from reference TRBV5-1 and TRBJ2-5, is KAGVTQTPRYLIKTRGQQVTLSCSPISGHRSVSWYQQTPGQGLQFLFEYFSETQRNKGNFPGRFSGRQFSNSRSEMNVSTLELGDSALYLCASSPGVGGRETQYFGPGTRLLVL.